These T cell receptor beta chains were read from a single sample in a study of shared clonotypes between healthy human individuals. The repertoire was sequenced with immunoSEQ multiplex PCR; TCRdb's copy has only in-frame clones and lacks some. The table has about 1 million clones, about 75% seen once. Material for sequencing was memory CD4+ T cells sorted from blood. These receptor sequences come from a man younger than 35 in good health. CDR3s include the opening cysteine and the closing phenylalanine or tryptophan.

CASSESRQSPKGQYF	TRBJ2-7	TRBV2
CASSLAASGNVYEQYF	TRBJ2-7	TRBV5-4
CAWSGAMTPTNEKLFF	TRBJ1-4	TRBV30
CASSQPDREVGSNQPQHF	TRBJ1-5	TRBV4-1
CASSEDTGRSTDTQYF	TRBJ2-3	TRBV9
CASSPVTGLDTEAFF	TRBJ1-1	TRBV18
CASKGYEQYF	TRBJ2-7	TRBV4-1
CATSREARMNTEAFF	TRBJ1-1	TRBV15
CASSGARGGEQYF	TRBJ2-7	TRBV6-1
CAITTGQGGDTQYF	TRBJ2-3	TRBV10-3
CASSQDSEQFF	TRBJ2-1	TRBV6-6
CASSYSVGTGPYEQYF	TRBJ2-7	TRBV6-5
CASSQQGFNQPQHF	TRBJ1-5	TRBV4-1
CASSLWQNTEAFF	TRBJ1-1	TRBV6-1
CASRTDPNTGELFF	TRBJ2-2	TRBV5-1
CASSESTSGGRETQYF	TRBJ2-5	TRBV10-1
CASSQGRINEQFF	TRBJ2-1	TRBV5-1
CASSLAWAGVLGMNTEAFF	TRBJ1-1	TRBV7-9
CASSQAGVEQYF	TRBJ2-7	TRBV4-1
CASSANGGLGYTF	TRBJ1-2	TRBV2
CACPRGARNTGELFF	TRBJ2-2	TRBV30
CASSRGGSGGGAQETQYF	TRBJ2-5	TRBV19
CASSGGTLGALAFF	TRBJ1-1	TRBV27
CASSLVAGGAYGYTF	TRBJ1-2	TRBV7-9
CASSQGQGASSPLHF	TRBJ1-6	TRBV4-1
CASSPNQGYSNQPQHF	TRBJ1-5	TRBV18
CASSPLARLDTEAFF	TRBJ1-1	TRBV28
CASSLASQEVGYTF	TRBJ1-2	TRBV5-1
CASSSQPNSPLHF	TRBJ1-6	TRBV11-2
CASSSSPYEQYF	TRBJ2-7	TRBV11-2
CASSSMSSYEQYF	TRBJ2-7	TRBV7-9
CASSPRGVGNQPQHF	TRBJ1-5	TRBV28
CAWRWVGNTIYF	TRBJ1-3	TRBV30
CASSSWTGGAITGELFF	TRBJ2-2	TRBV7-2
CASSFGKTGELFF	TRBJ2-2	TRBV11-3
CASSLEGLYEQYF	.	TRBV5-6
CASSPATSGRIYEQYF	TRBJ2-7	TRBV7-2
CASSSPGRNYGYTF	TRBJ1-2	TRBV27
CASSSGRLISGNTIYF	TRBJ1-3	TRBV5-6
CASRSTMGLAGGTDTQYF	TRBJ2-3	TRBV19
CASSLGRYEQFF	TRBJ2-1	TRBV2
CASSGGTAQETQYF	TRBJ2-5	TRBV7-8
CASSQDWAGGSVISPLHF	TRBJ1-6	TRBV4-3
CAWSAREGEQYF	TRBJ2-7	TRBV30
CASSESGPTGEQYF	.	TRBV10-2
CASSLPRLAGVVGEQYF	TRBJ2-7	TRBV5-8